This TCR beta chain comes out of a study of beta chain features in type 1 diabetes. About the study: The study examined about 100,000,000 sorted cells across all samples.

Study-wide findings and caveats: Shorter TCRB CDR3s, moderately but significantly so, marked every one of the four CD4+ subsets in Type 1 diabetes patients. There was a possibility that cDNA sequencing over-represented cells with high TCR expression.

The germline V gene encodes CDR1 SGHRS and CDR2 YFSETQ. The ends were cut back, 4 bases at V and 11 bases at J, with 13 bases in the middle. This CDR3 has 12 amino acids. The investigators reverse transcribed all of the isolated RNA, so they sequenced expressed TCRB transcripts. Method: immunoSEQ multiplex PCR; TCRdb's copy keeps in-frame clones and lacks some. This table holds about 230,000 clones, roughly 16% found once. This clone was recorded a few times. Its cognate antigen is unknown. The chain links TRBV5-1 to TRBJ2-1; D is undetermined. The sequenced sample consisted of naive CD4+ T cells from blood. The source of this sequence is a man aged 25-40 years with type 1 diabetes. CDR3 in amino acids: CASSPLAEKQFF. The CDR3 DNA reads TGCGCCAGCAGCCCTCTTGCGGAAAAGCAGTTCTTC.